These 29 T cell receptor beta chains were all obtained from the same sample, sequenced in a study of blood T cell repertoires in COVID-19. Profiled with immunoSEQ multiplex PCR; TCRdb holds only in-frame clones, not every one. The sample has 110,000 to 150,000 clones; roughly 80% are singletons. The specimen was peripheral blood. The receptors derive from a man aged 65-85 years who had recovered from COVID-19.

CDR3 coding DNA: TGTGCCACCAGTGAATCAATCGGAGAGACCCAGTACTTC. This gives the protein CATSESIGETQYF. The chain uses TRBV24-1 and TRBJ2-5; D is unclear. Per the germline V gene, CDR1 is KGHDR and CDR2 is SFDVKD. The CDR3 loop spans 13 amino acids. The V end was cut by 4 bases, the J end by 4 bases, with 9 bases between.

V is TRBV27 and J is TRBJ1-4; weak D call: TRBD1 (6 bases). V shed 6 bases and J shed 0 bases, with 8 bases lying between them. Germline V gives CDR1 MNHEY, CDR2 SMNVEV (reference sequence). The CDR3 is 14 amino acids. CDR3 in amino acids: CASRRTATNEKLFF. The CDR3 DNA sequence: TGTGCCAGCAGAAGGACAGCAACTAATGAAAAACTGTTTTTT.

The V and J genes are TRBV30 and TRBJ2-7; 11 bases match TRBD2. The germline V gene has CDR1 GTSNPN and CDR2 SVGIG (reference sequence). V shed 1 base and J 3 bases; nucleotides not matched to a gene: 14. This CDR3 has 18 amino acids. The CDR3 DNA reads TGTGCCTGGAGTGCCCTTCCCCCCGGGACTAGCGGACTCTACGAGCAGTACTTC. Encoded protein: CAWSALPPGTSGLYEQYF.

This clone was counted once. The rearrangement uses TRBV19 and TRBJ2-7; 7 bases match TRBD2. CDR3 length equals 15 residues. V lost 2 bases and J lost 3; bases outside the gene matches: 7. Per the germline V gene, CDR1 is LNHDA and CDR2 is SQIVND (reference sequence). CDR3 DNA sequence: TGTGCCAGTAGTATAAGAAGCGGGGATAGCTACGAGCAGTACTTC. As protein: CASSIRSGDSYEQYF.

This chain joins TRBV4-2 and TRBJ2-1; 10 bases agree with TRBD1. The CDR3 runs to 16 residues. Germline V gene lookup returns CDR1 LGHNA and CDR2 YNFKEQ. J lost 5 bases, V lost 4 bases, and 8 bases had no gene match. DNA for the CDR3: TGTGCCAGCAGCCCTAGTCGGGACAGGGGCGACAATGAGCAGTTCTTC. It codes for CASSPSRDRGDNEQFF.

This chain links TRBV29-1 with TRBJ2-1, with 7 bases that match TRBD2. Germline V gene data show CDR1 as SQVTM and CDR2 as ANQGSEA. There are 14 residues in the CDR3. V was clipped by 6 bases and J by 7 bases; unmatched bases: 12. The CDR3 sequence: CSVAGGSSVNEQFF. The CDR3 bases are TGCAGCGTCGCCGGGGGGAGTAGCGTAAATGAGCAGTTCTTC.

The sample holds a few counts of this clone. Distinct nucleotide sequences in the sample also encode this CDR3. V usage is TRBV29-1 and J usage is TRBJ2-3; the match to TRBD2 covers 10 bases. Germline loops: CDR1 SQVTM, CDR2 ANQGSEA. This CDR3 has 14 amino acids. The junction had 3 bases not matched to a gene; V was cut back by 6 bases and J by 0 bases. Here the CDR3 DNA reads TGCAGCGTCCTAGCGGGAGCGAGCACAGATACGCAGTATTTT. Translation gives CSVLAGASTDTQYF.

V gene TRBV25-1 combines with J gene TRBJ2-1, with TRBD2 matching 7 bases. V lost 6 bases and J lost 6; bases outside the gene matches: 5. The CDR3 totals 13 residues. From germline, CDR1 is MGHDK and CDR2 SYGVNS. In nucleotides, the CDR3 is TGTGCCAGCAGGCTAGCGGCTATCAATGAGCAGTTCTTC. Translation: CASRLAAINEQFF.

The chain joins TRBV6-5 to TRBJ2-1; maybe TRBD2 (6 bases). Per germline, CDR1 MNHEY and CDR2 SVGAGI. Trimming took off 2 bases at V and 8 bases at J, with 16 bases between the two ends. The CDR3 contains 15 residues. This chain's CDR3 is CASSYPGTAVYEQFF. The CDR3, as DNA: TGTGCCAGCAGTTACCCTGGGACTGCTGTCTATGAGCAGTTCTTC.

The V and J genes are TRBV12-3 or TRBV12-4 and TRBJ2-4; D is unclear. The length of the CDR3 is 13 residues. V lost 6 bases, J lost 7 bases, and 13 bases lay in between. DNA of the CDR3: TGTGCCAGCAGCCAGCGTTTAGGTAACATTCAGTACTTC. Its protein is CASSQRLGNIQYF.

This rearrangement joins TRBV15 to TRBJ2-3, with 8 nucleotides matching TRBD2. Looked up from germline, CDR1 is LNHNV and CDR2 is YYDKDF (reference sequence). The CDR3 spans 13 residues. In DNA form, the CDR3 reads TGTGCGTTCGCGGGAGGTATCACAGATACGCAGTATTTT. Amino acid sequence: CAFAGGITDTQYF. Supplemented by reference TRBV15 and TRBJ2-3, the full variable domain reads DAMVIQNPRYQVTQFGKPVTLSCSQTLNHNVMYWYQQKSSQAPKLLFHYYDKDFNNEADTPDNFQSRRPNTSFCFLDIRSPGLGDTAMYLCAFAGGITDTQYFGPGTRLTVL.

V is TRBV29-1 and J is TRBJ1-3, with unresolved D. The CDR3 extends over 13 amino acids. V lost 3 bases and J lost 3, with 9 bases in between. Germline V gene lookup returns CDR1 SQVTM and CDR2 ANQGSEA. This CDR3 is CSVEKTGGNTIYF. DNA for the CDR3: TGCAGCGTTGAGAAGACGGGTGGAAACACCATATATTTT. Full variable domain (rest looked up from reference TRBV29-1 and TRBJ1-3): SAVISQKPSRDICQRGTSLTIQCQVDSQVTMMFWYRQQPGQSLTLIATANQGSEATYESGFVIDKFPISRPNLTFSTLTVSNMSPEDSSIYLCSVEKTGGNTIYFGEGSWLTVV.

This clone occurred a few times. The chain couples TRBV6-2 or TRBV6-3 to TRBJ1-5, with D tentatively TRBD1 (5 bases). CDR1 MNHEY and CDR2 SVGEGT come from the germline V gene. This CDR3 region has 19 residues. V was clipped by 6 bases and J by 0 bases, with 24 bases between them. The CDR3 coding sequence is TGTGCCAGCAGCCCGGGACTCCTCCCTATGAGGTATAGCAATCAGCCCCAGCATTTT. Protein sequence: CASSPGLLPMRYSNQPQHF.

This clone was seen a single time. The V call is TRBV2, the J call TRBJ1-1; no clear D. Trimming pared 7 bases from V and 4 bases from J, leaving 19 bases between. Germline CDR1 SNHLY, CDR2 FYNNEI. This CDR3 is built from 15 residues. The chain's CDR3 is CASTQLRGGSTEAFF. The CDR3 nucleotides read TGTGCCAGCACCCAACTTAGAGGAGGGAGCACTGAAGCTTTCTTT.

The chain employs TRBV6-5 and TRBJ2-3, with D possibly being TRBD2 (5 bases). The CDR3 totals 16 residues. Looked up from germline, CDR1 is MNHEY and CDR2 is SVGAGI. V was clipped by 0 bases and J by 2 bases, with 12 bases between them. Written as DNA, the CDR3 is TGTGCCAGCAGTTACTCGGCGGGCTTTTACACAGATACGCAGTATTTT. Amino acid sequence: CASSYSAGFYTDTQYF.

This clone has only a few counts. The chain has TRBV5-1 and TRBJ2-1; 9 bases match TRBD2. The CDR3 extends over 16 amino acids. The trim removed 3 bases at V and 3 bases at J, leaving 7 bases unmatched. Germline-derived CDR1 and CDR2 are SGHRS and YFSETQ. The CDR3 reads CASSSWELAGYNEQFF. Here the CDR3 DNA reads TGCGCCAGCAGCTCGTGGGAACTAGCGGGCTACAATGAGCAGTTCTTC. Together with reference TRBV5-1 and TRBJ2-1, the CDR3 gives the full variable domain: KAGVTQTPRYLIKTRGQQVTLSCSPISGHRSVSWYQQTPGQGLQFLFEYFSETQRNKGNFPGRFSGRQFSNSRSEMNVSTLELGDSALYLCASSSWELAGYNEQFFGPGTRLTVL.

The genes are TRBV28 and TRBJ2-1; TRBD1 might be the D (5 bases). Between the trimmed V and J ends, which lost 4 bases and 8 bases, there was a span of 9 bases. The CDR3 length is 12 residues. In germline, CDR1 is MDHEN, CDR2 SYDVKM. This CDR3 reads CASSSRVDEQFF. CDR3 sequence (DNA): TGTGCCAGCAGTTCCAGGGTTGATGAGCAGTTCTTC.

The chain links TRBV7-2 to TRBJ2-7; no reliable D call. Trimming pared 3 bases from V and 3 bases from J, leaving 12 bases between. The CDR3 is 14 residues long. Looked up from germline, CDR1 is SGHTA and CDR2 is FQGNSA. The DNA of the CDR3 is TGTGCCAGCAGCTTCCCCGAGGTTAGCTACGAGCAGTACTTC. It specifies CASSFPEVSYEQYF.

J is TRBJ2-3 and V is TRBV29-1, with TRBD2 identical over 13 bases. This CDR3 has 17 residues. The V segment lost 6 bases and the J segment 0 bases; nucleotides outside the gene matches: 9. Germline CDR1 is SQVTM and CDR2 is ANQGSEA. The CDR3 DNA sequence: TGCAGCGTGGACGGACTAGCGGGAGTTCTTAGCACAGATACGCAGTATTTT. Translating gives CSVDGLAGVLSTDTQYF.

V usage is TRBV12-2 and J usage is TRBJ2-7; the DNA was not compared with TRBD1, the D call given in the table. TRBV12-2 is deemed a pseudogene. CDR3 length: 15 residues. CDR3 DNA sequence: TGTGCAAGTCGCGCAGGACACCACATCTCCTACGAGCAGTACTTC. This gives the protein CASRAGHHISYEQYF.

This chain connects TRBV19 to TRBJ2-2; tentatively, D is TRBD2 (7 bases). Trimming left V 3 bases short and J 5 bases short, with 19 bases between. CDR1 and CDR2 (germline): LNHDA, SQIVND (reference sequence). The length of the CDR3 is 17 residues. CDR3 DNA: TGTGCCAGTAGTATCTTCCGGGGGGCTTCGAGAACCGGGGAGCTGTTTTTT. Its translation: CASSIFRGASRTGELFF.

J is TRBJ2-4 and V is TRBV3-1 (or the pseudogene TRBV3-2), with TRBD1 matching over 9 bases. The CDR3 covers 15 residues. The V gene's germline CDR1 is LGHDT and CDR2 YNNKEL (reference sequence). With V trimmed by 8 bases and J by 5 bases, 10 bases remained unmatched. CDR3 coding DNA: TGTGCCAGCGGAGGGTCGGGGACAGGGCAAAACATTCAGTACTTC. Translating gives CASGGSGTGQNIQYF.

The chain employs TRBV11-2 and TRBJ2-7; no firm D call. V was cut by 4 bases and J by 3 bases, with 10 bases left in between. This CDR3 has 13 residues. From germline, CDR1 is SGHAT and CDR2 FQNNGV. CDR3 sequence reads: CASSSFTGYEQYF. As DNA, the CDR3 is TGTGCCAGCAGCTCATTTACTGGCTACGAGCAGTACTTC. The full variable domain, completed using reference TRBV11-2 and TRBJ2-7, is EAGVAQSPRYKIIEKRQSVAFWCNPISGHATLYWYQQILGQGPKLLIQFQNNGVVDDSQLPKDRFSAERLKGVDSTLKIQPAKLEDSAVYLCASSSFTGYEQYFGPGTRLTVT.

This clone was seen a handful of times. The genes are TRBV10-1 and TRBJ2-2; D perhaps matches TRBD2 (6 bases). V was pared by 0 bases and J by 4 bases, with 9 bases between. The length of the CDR3 is 15 residues. The germline V gene encodes CDR1 WNHNN and CDR2 SYGVQD (reference sequence). The CDR3 bases are TGCGCCAGCAGTGAGTCGGCGGGAACCACCGGGGAGCTGTTTTTT. Translation gives CASSESAGTTGELFF.

The chain links TRBV6-1 to TRBJ2-7; 13 nucleotides match TRBD2. J lost 6 bases, V lost 2 bases, and 7 bases had no gene match. CDR3 length equals 16 residues. Germline values: CDR1 MNHNS, CDR2 SASEGT. CDR3 amino acids: CASSEWTSGSRGEQYF. The CDR3 nucleotides read TGTGCCAGCAGTGAATGGACTAGCGGGAGCCGCGGCGAGCAGTACTTC.

The rearrangement uses TRBV18 and TRBJ2-1, with D maybe TRBD1 (6 bases). V lost 3 bases and J 2 bases, leaving 14 bases between the germline ends. Germline values: CDR1 KGHSH, CDR2 LQKENI. The CDR3 has 16 residues. The CDR3 sequence: CASSPSGTTTYNEQFF. CDR3 nucleotide sequence: TGTGCCAGCTCACCTTCCGGGACAACCACCTACAATGAGCAGTTCTTC.

This rearrangement joins TRBV19 to TRBJ1-2; 9 nucleotides line up with TRBD1. CDR1 and CDR2 from the germline V gene are LNHDA and SQIVND (reference sequence). The CDR3 consists of 15 residues. V lost 7 bases to trimming and J lost 5 bases; unmatched junction nucleotides: 11. The CDR3, as DNA: TGTGCCAGTACCGAACAGGGGGCGCGCAGGTATGGCTACACCTTC. This encodes CASTEQGARRYGYTF.

This clone was recorded many times. The sample has other DNA sequences that encode this CDR3 too. DNA for the CDR3: TGTGCCAGTAGTACGGACAGGGACTATGGCTACACCTTC. Its translation: CASSTDRDYGYTF. The chain links TRBV19 to TRBJ1-2; 8 bases are a match to TRBD1. V shed 4 bases, J shed 3 bases, and the junction held 1 base outside the gene matches. Germline V lookup: CDR1 LNHDA, CDR2 SQIVND (reference sequence). The CDR3 sequence is 13 residues long.

The chain employs TRBV6-2 or TRBV6-3 and TRBJ2-1; the D gene is possibly TRBD1 (6 bases). Germline CDR1 and CDR2: MNHEY and SVGEGT. CDR3 size: 12 residues. Trimming pared 5 bases from V and 11 bases from J, leaving 13 bases between. The chain's CDR3 is CASSVLGQKQFF. The CDR3 DNA is TGTGCCAGCAGTGTCCTTGGACAGAAGCAGTTCTTC.